The clone carrying this TCR beta chain has only a few counts. What it recognizes is unknown. Researchers made TCR cDNA using 5'RACE template switching, and this step added a universal primer site and UMIs. One entry per CDR3 protein, called by TCRdb with MiXCR from the 5' RACE reads. The profile shows about 200,000 distinct CDR3 sequences, 3% to 3.5% of them singletons. Per germline, CDR1 KGHSH and CDR2 LQKENI. The CDR3 is 14 amino acids. V lost 1 base and J 0 bases, leaving 6 bases between the germline ends. The sample originates from a study of T cells after yellow fever vaccination. Study results and caveats: FACS-sorted repertoires could contain abundant clonotypes contaminating from the bulk population. The secondary response showed a weaker magnitude and a faster peak, day 5 versus 15. Once the booster was given, most primary-vaccination clones reappeared, at about 95% for CD4 and over 85% for CD8.

The material was CD4+ T cells sorted from PBMCs, obtained 10 days after the yellow fever booster vaccination. This sequence originates from a man between 18 and 29 years old who received the YFV17D yellow fever vaccine. The chain carries TRBV18 and TRBJ1-1; no clear D. The CDR3 protein is CASSPQEMNTEAFF. CDR3 nucleotides: TGTGCCAGCTCACCACAGGAGATGAACACTGAAGCTTTCTTT.